A single sample gave rise to the 15 T cell receptor beta chains below, sequenced in a study of cytotoxic CD8 clonotypes in ibrutinib-treated CLL. The repertoire was sequenced with immunoSEQ multiplex PCR; TCRdb's copy has only in-frame clones and lacks some. The sample has over 120,000 clones, about 78% seen once; the top ten hold 4.5% to 6.5%. The specimen was PBMCs, collected after 24 months of ibrutinib treatment. All receptors derive from a human donor with chronic lymphocytic leukemia.

This clone was seen ten or more times. V gene TRBV18 combines with J gene TRBJ1-2; D unresolved. The CDR3 has 16 amino acids. CDR1 KGHSH and CDR2 LQKENI come from the germline V gene. Trimming cost V 3 bases and J 5 bases, with 19 bases left between them. This CDR3 reads CASSPGPLPTGYGYTF. The CDR3 DNA sequence: TGTGCCAGCTCACCGGGCCCGCTCCCAACGGGGTATGGCTACACCTTC.

As regards this clone: Relative to the germline gene, one junction end is altered; a read error may explain this. J is TRBJ1-5 and V is TRBV19, with D hard to call. The CDR3 is 14 amino acids. Per germline, CDR1 LNHDA and CDR2 SQIVND (reference sequence). As DNA, the CDR3 is TGTGCCAGTAATATAGTCCCCTACGATCAGCCCCAGCATTTT. It translates to CASNIVPYDQPQHF.

This chain connects TRBV27 to TRBJ2-1; a possible D gene is TRBD2 (5 bases). This CDR3 contains 15 residues. V shed 7 bases and J shed 3 bases, with 16 bases lying between them. Germline CDR1 reads MNHEY; CDR2 reads SMNVEV (reference sequence). The CDR3 nucleotides are TGTGCCAGCACCCCCGGGGTAGAGGGCTACAATGAGCAGTTCTTC. Residues: CASTPGVEGYNEQFF.

In DNA form, the CDR3 reads TGTGCCAGCAGCCAAGATGGAGGACTAGCGGACTCCTACGAGCAGTACTTC. Translating gives CASSQDGGLADSYEQYF. V usage is TRBV4-2 and J usage is TRBJ2-7, with 10 bases matching TRBD2. J gave up 0 bases and V 0 bases, and 5 bases lay outside the gene matches. CDR3 length: 17 amino acids. Per the germline V gene, CDR1 is LGHNA and CDR2 is YNFKEQ.

The chain joins TRBV7-9 to TRBJ1-4; D ambiguous. Trimming took 6 bases from V and 1 from J, leaving 6 bases between them. The CDR3 extends over 13 amino acids. Per germline, CDR1 SEHNR and CDR2 FQNEAQ (reference sequence). The CDR3 protein is CASRRGTNEKLFF. The CDR3 nucleotides read TGTGCCAGCAGGCGGGGAACTAATGAAAAACTGTTTTTT.

The chain recombines TRBV6-5 with TRBJ2-1; 9 bases agree with TRBD2. Germline loops: CDR1 MNHEY, CDR2 SVGAGI. V lost 7 bases to trimming and J lost 9 bases; unmatched junction nucleotides: 7. The CDR3 covers 13 residues. The CDR3, as DNA: TGTGCCAGCATGCTAGCGGGGTTCAGTGAGCAGTTCTTC. Translation gives CASMLAGFSEQFF.

This rearrangement joins TRBV6-5 to TRBJ1-1, with unresolved D. This CDR3 is built from 14 residues. V shed 2 bases and J shed 4 bases, with 11 bases lying between them. The germline V gene encodes CDR1 MNHEY and CDR2 SVGAGI. Here the CDR3 DNA reads TGTGCCAGCAGTTACCGCGGGCGGATCACTGAAGCTTTCTTT. Protein: CASSYRGRITEAFF.

In its sample, this clone was seen a few times. The chain carries TRBV7-2 and TRBJ1-1; D not resolved. Trimming removed 5 bases at V and 1 base at J, with 8 bases between. Germline V gene data show CDR1 as SGHTA and CDR2 as FQGNSA. This CDR3 has 13 residues. For the CDR3, the DNA is TGTGCCAGCAGCCTAAATCAGAACACTGAAGCTTTCTTT. Protein sequence: CASSLNQNTEAFF.

The chain combines TRBV4-2 with TRBJ2-5, with 11 bases aligning to TRBD2. Germline CDR1 reads LGHNA; CDR2 reads YNFKEQ. The CDR3 runs 17 residues. The V and J ends lost 0 bases and 5 bases, in that order; junction bases with no gene match: 8. The CDR3 sequence: CASSQEGSGGAGETQYF. In DNA form, the CDR3 reads TGTGCCAGCAGCCAAGAGGGTAGCGGGGGGGCAGGGGAGACCCAGTACTTC.

The chain recombines TRBV15 with TRBJ1-3; the D is unclear. CDR3 length: 15 residues. The germline V gene encodes CDR1 LNHNV and CDR2 YYDKDF (reference sequence). The ends were cut back, 0 bases at V and 4 bases at J, with 10 bases in the middle. The CDR3 sequence is CATSRDGRRGNTIYF. CDR3 bases: TGTGCCACCAGCAGAGACGGACGGAGAGGAAACACCATATATTTT.

V usage is TRBV18 and J usage is TRBJ1-1; D unresolved. V lost 6 bases to trimming and J lost 7 bases, with 15 bases between them. From germline, CDR1 is KGHSH and CDR2 LQKENI. The CDR3 spans 13 residues. DNA for the CDR3: TGTGCCAGCTCCCAAGACACGATTGTTGAAGCTTTCTTT. Protein sequence: CASSQDTIVEAFF.

This clone occurred once. V gene TRBV6-6 combines with J gene TRBJ2-5; perhaps TRBD1 as D (5 bases). Germline values: CDR1 MNHNY, CDR2 SVGAGI (reference sequence). Between the trimmed V and J ends, which lost 4 bases and 0 bases, there was a span of 9 bases. This CDR3 comprises 14 residues. The CDR3 nucleotides are TGTGCCAGCAGTTTGACAGTAAACCAAGAGACCCAGTACTTC. As protein: CASSLTVNQETQYF.

The V gene is TRBV5-1, the J gene TRBJ1-1, with 7 positions matching TRBD1. In germline, CDR1 is SGHRS, CDR2 YFSETQ. Unmatched junction bases numbered 7, after V lost 4 bases and J lost 4 bases. This CDR3 comprises 14 residues. The chain's CDR3 is CASSPGRQGTEAFF. The CDR3 bases are TGCGCCAGCAGCCCGGGCCGACAGGGCACTGAAGCTTTCTTT. Combining the CDR3 with reference TRBV5-1 and TRBJ1-1 gives the whole variable domain KAGVTQTPRYLIKTRGQQVTLSCSPISGHRSVSWYQQTPGQGLQFLFEYFSETQRNKGNFPGRFSGRQFSNSRSEMNVSTLELGDSALYLCASSPGRQGTEAFFGQGTRLTVV.

The CDR3 protein is CASSSPWGGEQFF. The CDR3 DNA follows: TGTGCCAGCAGTTCCCCTTGGGGGGGTGAGCAGTTCTTC. The chain recombines TRBV28 with TRBJ2-1; TRBD2 agrees at 7 bases. J was trimmed by 9 bases and V by 4 bases; bases with no gene match: 6. The germline gives CDR1 MDHEN, CDR2 SYDVKM. The CDR3 has 13 residues.

This chain uses TRBV4-2 with TRBJ2-2; D is undetermined. CDR3 length: 14 residues. V was pared by 1 base and J by 4 bases, with 7 bases between. Germline CDR1 and CDR2: LGHNA and YNFKEQ. As DNA, the CDR3 is TGTGCCAGCAGCCAAGCGCCTGGCACCGGGGAGCTGTTTTTT. Amino acids: CASSQAPGTGELFF.